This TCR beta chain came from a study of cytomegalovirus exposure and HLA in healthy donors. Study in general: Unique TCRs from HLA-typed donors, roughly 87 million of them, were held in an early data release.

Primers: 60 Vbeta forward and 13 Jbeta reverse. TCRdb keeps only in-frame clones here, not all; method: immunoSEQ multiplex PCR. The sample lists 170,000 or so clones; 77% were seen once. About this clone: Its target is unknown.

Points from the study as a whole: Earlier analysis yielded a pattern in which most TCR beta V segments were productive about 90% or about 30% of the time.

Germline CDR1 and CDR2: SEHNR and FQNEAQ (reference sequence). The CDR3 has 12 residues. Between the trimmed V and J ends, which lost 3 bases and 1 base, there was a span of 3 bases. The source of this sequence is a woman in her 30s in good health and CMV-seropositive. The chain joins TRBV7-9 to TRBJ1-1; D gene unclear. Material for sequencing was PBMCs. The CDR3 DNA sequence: TGTGCCAGCAGCTTCGGGAACACTGAAGCTTTCTTT. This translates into CASSFGNTEAFF.